This T cell receptor beta chain was retrieved from a study of T cell repertoires in cytomegalovirus infection. V dropped 3 bases and J dropped 8; count of bases not matched to a gene: 10. The CDR3 contains 15 residues. Germline V CDR1 and CDR2: SGHTA, FQGNSA. Using its own MiXCR run on the reads, TCRdb lists one record per CDR3 protein. In the table there are some 940,000 distinct CDR3 sequences, 31% of which are singletons. As regards this clonotype: What it recognizes is unknown. Given a much more abundant clone one base away, this may be a read error.

This clonotype was sampled from a human donor in good health (CMV status not recorded). Some clones in this sample may be carry-over from other donors' samples. The V gene is TRBV7-2, the J gene TRBJ2-1; 7 bases are shared with TRBD2. The source material was cultured CD8+ T cells from PBMCs, sampled from culture after CMV antigen stimulation. DNA of the CDR3: TGTACCAGCAGCTTCCAGCGGGGAGCGTCCCATGAGCAGTTCTTC. This codes for CTSSFQRGASHEQFF.